What follows is one T cell receptor (beta chain) and its context. Trimming removed 1 base at V and 9 bases at J, with 12 bases between. There are 12 residues in the CDR3. Germline values: CDR1 SQVTM, CDR2 ANQGSEA. The sample is drawn from a study of blood T cell repertoires in COVID-19. Across the study: The analysed material was cDNA or gDNA that came from T cells, B-cell-depleted T cells, or PBMCs.

Per the study methods: Amplification from reference gene primers served as the basis for estimated nucleated cell counts. Generated by immunoSEQ multiplex PCR, the TCRdb table keeps only in-frame clones and is missing some. V, J and clone size are those of that table, while D and trimming were read from the DNA. This table has 150,000 or so clones, 75% to 90% appearing once. The chain is built from TRBV29-1 and TRBJ2-5, with D perhaps TRBD1 (5 bases). What was sequenced was peripheral blood. This TCR derives from a man younger than 35 with COVID-19, enrolled during active disease. The chain's CDR3 is CSVEVGVKAQYF. The CDR3 nucleotides read TGCAGCGTTGAAGTAGGGGTTAAAGCCCAGTACTTC. The complete variable domain, with remaining parts taken from reference TRBV29-1 and TRBJ2-5, reads SAVISQKPSRDICQRGTSLTIQCQVDSQVTMMFWYRQQPGQSLTLIATANQGSEATYESGFVIDKFPISRPNLTFSTLTVSNMSPEDSSIYLCSVEVGVKAQYFGPGTRLLVL.